Following are 3 T cell receptor beta chains from one sample sequenced in a study of control samples from healthy donors and cancer patients. Method: immunoSEQ multiplex PCR; TCRdb's copy keeps in-frame clones and lacks some. The repertoire has around 170,000 clones, 80% to 90% of them found once; the top ten carry around 5.1%. Sample: blood. The receptors here all came from a woman aged 30 to 39 in good health.

The chain carries TRBV10-3 and TRBJ1-1; perhaps TRBD1 as D (6 bases). The V end was cut by 4 bases, the J end by 1 base, with 10 bases between. The germline V gene has CDR1 ENHRY and CDR2 SYGVKD. This CDR3 is built from 14 residues. The CDR3 DNA reads TGTGCCATCAGTGGAACAGGGACGAACACTGAAGCTTTCTTT. This sequence encodes CAISGTGTNTEAFF.

The chain uses TRBV19 and TRBJ1-5; D unresolved. Trimming took 8 bases from V and 0 from J, leaving 11 bases between them. Germline values: CDR1 LNHDA, CDR2 SQIVND (reference sequence). This CDR3 region has 14 residues. The CDR3 DNA is TGTGCCAGTTGCTCCGCTCATAGCAATCAGCCCCAGCATTTT. This sequence encodes CASCSAHSNQPQHF.

V and J are TRBV28 and TRBJ2-1; tentative D call: TRBD2 (5 bases). V lost 5 bases, J lost 6 bases, and 23 bases lay in between. Germline V lookup: CDR1 MDHEN, CDR2 SYDVKM. This CDR3 has 17 residues. The CDR3 region has the DNA TGTGCCAGCAGTGCACTCGGGGTCGGCGCCCGTTTCAATGAGCAGTTCTTC. Translating it yields CASSALGVGARFNEQFF. Filled out from reference TRBV28 and TRBJ2-1, the complete variable domain reads DVKVTQSSRYLVKRTGEKVFLECVQDMDHENMFWYRQDPGLGLRLIYFSYDVKMKEKGDIPEGYSVSREKKERFSLILESASTNQTSMYLCASSALGVGARFNEQFFGPGTRLTVL.